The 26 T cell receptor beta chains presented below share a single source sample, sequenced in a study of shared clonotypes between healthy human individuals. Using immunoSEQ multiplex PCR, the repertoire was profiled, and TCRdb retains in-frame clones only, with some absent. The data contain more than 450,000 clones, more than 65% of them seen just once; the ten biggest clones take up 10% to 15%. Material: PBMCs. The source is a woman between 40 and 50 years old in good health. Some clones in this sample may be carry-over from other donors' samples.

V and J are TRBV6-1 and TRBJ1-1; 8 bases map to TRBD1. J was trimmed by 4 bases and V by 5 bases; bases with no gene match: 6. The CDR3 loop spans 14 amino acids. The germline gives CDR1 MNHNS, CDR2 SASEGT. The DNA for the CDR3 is TGTGCCAGCAGTCAGGGGGCGCATATCACTGAAGCTTTCTTT. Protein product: CASSQGAHITEAFF.

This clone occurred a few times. The CDR3 coding sequence is TGTGCCAGCAGCTTTTCCCGGACACACAATGAGCAGTTCTTC. This encodes CASSFSRTHNEQFF. The V gene is TRBV5-8, the J gene TRBJ2-1, with a tentative D call TRBD1 (5 bases). CDR3 size: 14 residues. Looked up from germline, CDR1 is SGHTS and CDR2 is YDEGEE. Deletions cut 2 bases from V and 5 bases from J, with 11 bases between.

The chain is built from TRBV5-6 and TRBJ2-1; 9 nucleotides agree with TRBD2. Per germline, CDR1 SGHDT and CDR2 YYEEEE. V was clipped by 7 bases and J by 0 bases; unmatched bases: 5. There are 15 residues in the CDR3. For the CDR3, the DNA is TGTGCCAGCCGTAGACTAGCGGCCTCCTACAATGAGCAGTTCTTC. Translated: CASRRLAASYNEQFF.

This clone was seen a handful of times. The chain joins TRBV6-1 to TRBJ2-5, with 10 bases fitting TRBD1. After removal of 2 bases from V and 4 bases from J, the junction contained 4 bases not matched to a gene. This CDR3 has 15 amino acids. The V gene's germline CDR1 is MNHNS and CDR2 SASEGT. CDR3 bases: TGTGCCAGCAGTGAAATCGGGACAGGGGCAGAGACCCAGTACTTC. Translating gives CASSEIGTGAETQYF.

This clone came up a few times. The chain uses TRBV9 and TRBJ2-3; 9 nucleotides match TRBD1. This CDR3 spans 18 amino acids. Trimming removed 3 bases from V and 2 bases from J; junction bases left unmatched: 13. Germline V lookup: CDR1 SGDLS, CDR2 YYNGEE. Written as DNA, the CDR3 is TGTGCCAGCAGCGCCAATCCGGGACAGGGAACTCCCACAGATACGCAGTATTTT. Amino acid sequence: CASSANPGQGTPTDTQYF.

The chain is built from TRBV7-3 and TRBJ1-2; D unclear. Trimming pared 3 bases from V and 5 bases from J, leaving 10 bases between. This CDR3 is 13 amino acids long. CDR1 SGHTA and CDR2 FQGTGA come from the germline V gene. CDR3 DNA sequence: TGTGCCAGCAGCTTCGGCGGAACTTATGGCTACACCTTC. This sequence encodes CASSFGGTYGYTF.

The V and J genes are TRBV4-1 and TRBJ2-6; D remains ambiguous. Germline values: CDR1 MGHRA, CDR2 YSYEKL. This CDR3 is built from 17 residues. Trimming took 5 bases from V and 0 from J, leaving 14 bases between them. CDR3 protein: CASSLPLGFSGANVLTF. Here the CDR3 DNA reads TGCGCCAGCAGCTTGCCTTTGGGGTTCTCTGGGGCCAACGTCCTGACTTTC.

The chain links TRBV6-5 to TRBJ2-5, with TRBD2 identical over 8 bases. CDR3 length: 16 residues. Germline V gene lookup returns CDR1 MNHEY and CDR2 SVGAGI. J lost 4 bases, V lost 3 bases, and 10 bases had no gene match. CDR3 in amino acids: CASSYGGSGSGETQYF. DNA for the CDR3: TGTGCCAGCAGTTATGGGGGGAGCGGGAGCGGAGAGACCCAGTACTTC.

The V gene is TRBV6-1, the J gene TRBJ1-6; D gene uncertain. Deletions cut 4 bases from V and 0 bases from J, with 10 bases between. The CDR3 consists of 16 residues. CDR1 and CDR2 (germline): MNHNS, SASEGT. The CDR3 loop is CASSVTESSYNSPLHF. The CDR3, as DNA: TGTGCCAGCAGTGTAACAGAAAGCTCCTATAATTCACCCCTCCACTTT.

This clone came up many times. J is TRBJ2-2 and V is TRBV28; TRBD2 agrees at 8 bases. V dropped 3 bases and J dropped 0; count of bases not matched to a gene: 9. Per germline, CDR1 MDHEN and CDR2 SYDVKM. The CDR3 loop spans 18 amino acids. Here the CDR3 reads CASSFPRAGLANTGELFF. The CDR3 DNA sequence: TGTGCCAGCAGTTTTCCCCGGGCGGGACTAGCGAACACCGGGGAGCTGTTTTTT.

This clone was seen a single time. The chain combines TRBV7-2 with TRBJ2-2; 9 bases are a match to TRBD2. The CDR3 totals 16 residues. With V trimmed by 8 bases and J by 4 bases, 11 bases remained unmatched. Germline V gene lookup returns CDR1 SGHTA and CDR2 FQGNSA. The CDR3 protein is CASGHGGLAITGELFF. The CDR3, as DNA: TGTGCCAGCGGCCACGGTGGACTAGCGATCACCGGGGAGCTGTTTTTT.

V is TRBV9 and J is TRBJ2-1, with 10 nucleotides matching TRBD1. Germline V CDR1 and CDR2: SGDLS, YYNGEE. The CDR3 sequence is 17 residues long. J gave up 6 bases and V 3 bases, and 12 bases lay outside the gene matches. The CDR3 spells CASSAIYRTGGGNEQFF. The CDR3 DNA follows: TGTGCCAGCAGCGCAATATACAGGACAGGGGGTGGCAATGAGCAGTTCTTC.

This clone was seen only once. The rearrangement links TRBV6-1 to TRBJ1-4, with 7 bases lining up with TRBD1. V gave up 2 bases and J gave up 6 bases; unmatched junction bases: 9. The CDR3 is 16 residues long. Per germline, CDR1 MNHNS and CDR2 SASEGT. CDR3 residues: CASSENIGQGDEKLFF. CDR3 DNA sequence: TGTGCCAGCAGTGAAAATATAGGGCAGGGGGATGAAAAACTGTTTTTT.

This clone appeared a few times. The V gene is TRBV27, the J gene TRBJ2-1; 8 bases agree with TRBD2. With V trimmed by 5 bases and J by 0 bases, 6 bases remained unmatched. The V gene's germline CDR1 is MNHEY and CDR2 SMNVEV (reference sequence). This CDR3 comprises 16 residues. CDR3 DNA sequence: TGTGCCAGCAGTGGGACTAGGCGGGGCTCCTACAATGAGCAGTTCTTC. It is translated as CASSGTRRGSYNEQFF.

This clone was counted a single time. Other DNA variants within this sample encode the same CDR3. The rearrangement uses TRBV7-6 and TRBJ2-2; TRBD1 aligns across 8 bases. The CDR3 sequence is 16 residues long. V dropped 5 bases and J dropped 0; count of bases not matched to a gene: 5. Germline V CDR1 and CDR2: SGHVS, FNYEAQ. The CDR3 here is CASSPRQGPNTGELFF. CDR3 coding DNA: TGTGCCAGCAGCCCGCGACAGGGGCCGAACACCGGGGAGCTGTTTTTT.

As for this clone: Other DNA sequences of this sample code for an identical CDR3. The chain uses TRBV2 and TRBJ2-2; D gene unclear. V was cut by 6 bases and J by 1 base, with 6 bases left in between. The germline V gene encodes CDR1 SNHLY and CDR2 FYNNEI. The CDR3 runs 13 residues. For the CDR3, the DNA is TGTGCCAGCAGCGGCCAGAACACCGGGGAGCTGTTTTTT. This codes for CASSGQNTGELFF. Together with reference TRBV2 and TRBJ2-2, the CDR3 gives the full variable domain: EPEVTQTPSHQVTQMGQEVILRCVPISNHLYFYWYRQILGQKVEFLVSFYNNEISEKSEIFDDQFSVERPDGSNFTLKIRSTKLEDSAMYFCASSGQNTGELFFGEGSRLTVL.

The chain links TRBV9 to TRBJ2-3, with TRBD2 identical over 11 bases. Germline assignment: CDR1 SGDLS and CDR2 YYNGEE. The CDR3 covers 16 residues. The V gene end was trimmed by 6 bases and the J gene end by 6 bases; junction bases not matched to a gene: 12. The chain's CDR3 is CASTPTSGGFRDTQYF. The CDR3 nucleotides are TGTGCCAGCACACCCACTAGCGGGGGATTCAGGGATACGCAGTATTTT.

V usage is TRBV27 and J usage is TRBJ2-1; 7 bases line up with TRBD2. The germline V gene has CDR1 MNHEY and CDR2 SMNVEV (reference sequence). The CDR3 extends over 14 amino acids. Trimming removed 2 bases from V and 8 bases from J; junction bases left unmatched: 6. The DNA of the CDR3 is TGTGCCAGCAGTTTAAAAGGGAGGGGCGATGAGCAGTTCTTC. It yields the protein CASSLKGRGDEQFF.

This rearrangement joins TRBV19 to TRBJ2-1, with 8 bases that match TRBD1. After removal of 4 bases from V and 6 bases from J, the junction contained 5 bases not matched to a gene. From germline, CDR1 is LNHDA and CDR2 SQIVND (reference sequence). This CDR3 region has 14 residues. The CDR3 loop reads CASSTRGLANEQFF. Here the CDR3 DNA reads TGTGCCAGTAGTACCAGGGGGCTGGCCAATGAGCAGTTCTTC.

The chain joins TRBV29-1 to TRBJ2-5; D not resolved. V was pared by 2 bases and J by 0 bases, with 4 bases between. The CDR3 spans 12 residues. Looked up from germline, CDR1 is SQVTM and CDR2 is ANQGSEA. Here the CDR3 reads CSVEIDQETQYF. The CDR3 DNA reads TGCAGCGTTGAAATCGACCAAGAGACCCAGTACTTC.

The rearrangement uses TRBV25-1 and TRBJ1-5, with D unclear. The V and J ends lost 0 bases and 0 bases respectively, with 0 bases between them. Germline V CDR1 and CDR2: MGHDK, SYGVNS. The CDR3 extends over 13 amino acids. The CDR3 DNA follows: TGTGCCAGCAGTGAATATAGCAATCAGCCCCAGCATTTT. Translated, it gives CASSEYSNQPQHF. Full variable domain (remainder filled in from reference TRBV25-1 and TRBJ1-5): EADIYQTPRYLVIGTGKKITLECSQTMGHDKMYWYQQDPGMELHLIHYSYGVNSTEKGDLSSESTVSRIRTEHFPLTLESARPSHTSQYLCASSEYSNQPQHFGDGTRLSIL.

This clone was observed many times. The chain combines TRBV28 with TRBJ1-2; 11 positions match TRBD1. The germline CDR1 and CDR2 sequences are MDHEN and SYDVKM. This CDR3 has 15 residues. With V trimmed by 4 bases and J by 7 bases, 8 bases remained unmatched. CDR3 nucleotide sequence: TGTGCCAGCAGTTCCCGGGACAGGGGGTTGGGTGGCTACACCTTC. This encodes CASSSRDRGLGGYTF.

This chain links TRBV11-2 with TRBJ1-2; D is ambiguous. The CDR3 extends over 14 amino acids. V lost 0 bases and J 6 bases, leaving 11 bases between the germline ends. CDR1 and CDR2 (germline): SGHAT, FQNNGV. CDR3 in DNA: TGTGCCAGCAGCTTAGACCATAATCAAGATGGCTACACCTTC. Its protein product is CASSLDHNQDGYTF.

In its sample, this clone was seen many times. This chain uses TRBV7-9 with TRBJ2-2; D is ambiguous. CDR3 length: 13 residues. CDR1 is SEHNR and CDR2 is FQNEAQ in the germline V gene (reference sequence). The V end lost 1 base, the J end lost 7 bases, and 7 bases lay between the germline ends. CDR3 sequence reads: CASSLVLNGELFF. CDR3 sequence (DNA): TGTGCCAGCAGCTTAGTGTTGAACGGGGAGCTGTTTTTT.

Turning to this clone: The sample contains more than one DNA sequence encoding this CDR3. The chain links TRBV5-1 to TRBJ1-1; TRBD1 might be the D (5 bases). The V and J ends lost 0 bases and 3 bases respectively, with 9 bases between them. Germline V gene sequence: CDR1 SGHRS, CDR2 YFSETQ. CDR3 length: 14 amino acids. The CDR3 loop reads CASSLGQGYTEAFF. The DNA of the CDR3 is TGCGCCAGCAGCTTGGGTCAGGGATACACTGAAGCTTTCTTT.

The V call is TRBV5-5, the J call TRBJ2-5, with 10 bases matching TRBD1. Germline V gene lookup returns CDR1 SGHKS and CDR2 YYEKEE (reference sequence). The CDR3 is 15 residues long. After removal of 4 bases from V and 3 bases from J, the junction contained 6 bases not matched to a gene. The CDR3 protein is CASSPGTGVEETQYF. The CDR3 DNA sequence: TGTGCCAGCAGCCCCGGGACAGGGGTAGAAGAGACCCAGTACTTC.